The rows below give T cell receptor beta chains drawn from one sample of a study of shared clonotypes between healthy human individuals. Sequenced by immunoSEQ multiplex PCR; TCRdb stores in-frame clones only, minus some. This repertoire shows around 2.1 million clones, roughly 91% found once; its top ten account for more than 1.5%. The sample taken for sequencing was naive CD8+ T cells from PBMCs. The source is a young man in good health. Some clones in this sample may be carry-over from other donors' samples. Both conserved end residues are part of each CDR3. The D gene is left open where the match is weak. Only some rows state a clone size, as once, few, many or a class for expanded clones.

TGCAGCGTTGAAGATACTAGGGGGACTGAAGCTTTCTTT | CSVEDTRGTEAFF | TRBJ1-1 | TRBV29-1 | NA | 13 | NA
TGCGCCAGCAGCCAGACAGGGAGCAGCTACGAGCAGTACTTC | CASSQTGSSYEQYF | TRBJ2-7 | TRBV5-1 | TRBD1 | 14 | NA
TGCAGCGTTGAAGTCTCCCCAGCCGCATCCTACGAGCAGTACTTC | CSVEVSPAASYEQYF | TRBJ2-7 | TRBV29-1 | NA | 15 | NA
TGTGCCAGCAGATTTGGGGGGGGTTACAATGAGCAGTTCTTC | CASRFGGGYNEQFF | TRBJ2-1 | TRBV27 | TRBD2 | 14 | NA
TGTGCCAGCAGCCCCCCGGGGGTGGGGGTTCACGGGGGAGCTTTCTTT | CASSPPGVGVHGGAFF | TRBJ1-1 | TRBV5-6 | NA | 16 | NA
TGTGCCAGCAGTGTGCCGGCCTGGGGGGATACGCAGTATTTT | CASSVPAWGDTQYF | TRBJ2-3 | TRBV6-1 | NA | 14 | NA
TGTGCCAGCAGTGAGGGACAGGCGAACTACGAGCAGTACTTC | CASSEGQANYEQYF | TRBJ2-7 | TRBV6-1 | TRBD1 | 14 | NA
TGTGCCAGCACCTCCGACAGGGCGAGCTCCTACGAGCAGTACTTC | CASTSDRASSYEQYF | TRBJ2-7 | TRBV5-4 | TRBD1 | 15 | NA
TGTGCCAGCAGATCATCCGGGGGGCAATTTGGTGAAGCTTTCTTT | CASRSSGGQFGEAFF | TRBJ1-1 | TRBV7-9 | NA | 15 | NA
TGTGCCAGTAGTATAGGAAACAACTTCTATGAAAAACTGTTTTTT | CASSIGNNFYEKLFF | TRBJ1-4 | TRBV19 | NA | 15 | NA
TGTGCCAGTAGTATAGTTAACAGCTACAATGAGCAGTTCTTC | CASSIVNSYNEQFF | TRBJ2-1 | TRBV19 | NA | 14 | NA
TGTGCCAGTAGCTGGGGCCCCAACTACGAGCAGTACTTC | CASSWGPNYEQYF | TRBJ2-7 | TRBV19 | NA | 13 | NA
TGTGCCAGCAGCTTAGCGGCAGGGGAGTGGAACACTGAAGCTTTCTTT | CASSLAAGEWNTEAFF | TRBJ1-1 | TRBV7-6 | NA | 16 | NA
TGTGCCAGCAGCCCCCGGCGGGGTTTAGCAGATACGCAGTATTTT | CASSPRRGLADTQYF | TRBJ2-3 | TRBV28 | NA | 15 | NA
TGTGCCAGCGGATCATGGGGGGGTAACACCGGGGAGCTGTTTTTT | CASGSWGGNTGELFF | TRBJ2-2 | TRBV27 | TRBD2 | 15 | NA
TGCGCCAGCAGCCAAGAAGAGCGGGGAACCTACGAGCAGTACTTC | CASSQEERGTYEQYF | TRBJ2-7 | TRBV4-3 | TRBD2 | 15 | NA
TGCGCCAGCAGCCAGCCTGAAGAAGAGCAGTACTTC | CASSQPEEEQYF | TRBJ2-7 | TRBV4-1 | NA | 12 | NA
TGTGCCAGCAGCCAAGGGGCAGGCCGCCGCTACGAGCAGTACTTC | CASSQGAGRRYEQYF | TRBJ2-7 | TRBV4-2 | NA | 15 | NA
TGTGCTAGTGGTTTGGGTTCCGGGGCTACGCAGTATTTT | CASGLGSGATQYF | TRBJ2-3 | TRBV12-5 | NA | 13 | NA
TGTGCTAGTGGTTTGGGGACCGAGCAGTACTTC | CASGLGTEQYF | TRBJ2-7 | TRBV12-5 | NA | 11 | NA
TGTGCCAGCAGCTGGCTTCGTGGCGAGCAGTACTTC | CASSWLRGEQYF | TRBJ2-7 | TRBV5-8 | NA | 12 | few
TGTGCCAGCAGTTTAATCGGACTAGCGGCCGAGCAGTACTTC | CASSLIGLAAEQYF | TRBJ2-7 | TRBV28 | TRBD2 | 14 | NA
TGTGCCAGCAGTGAATATGCCGAGACAGCCGAAAAACTGTTTTTT | CASSEYAETAEKLFF | TRBJ1-4 | TRBV25-1 | NA | 15 | NA
TGCAGCGTTGAAAAATCTGGAACAGGGGACACCGGGGAGCTGTTTTTT | CSVEKSGTGDTGELFF | TRBJ2-2 | TRBV29-1 | TRBD1 | 16 | NA
TGTGCCAGCAGCTCATTGGTCCGCCGATCGGACACCGGGGAGCTGTTTTTT | CASSSLVRRSDTGELFF | TRBJ2-2 | TRBV9 | NA | 17 | NA
TGTGCCAGCGTTCTTGGCACTGAAGCTTTCTTT | CASVLGTEAFF | TRBJ1-1 | TRBV27 | NA | 11 | NA
TGTGCCAGCAGTAATCGACAGGGGGCGGGAGCTGAAGCTTTCTTT | CASSNRQGAGAEAFF | TRBJ1-1 | TRBV27 | TRBD1 | 15 | NA
TGTGCCAGCAGTGAAGGACAGTATAGCAATCAGCCCCAGCATTTT | CASSEGQYSNQPQHF | TRBJ1-5 | TRBV9 | NA | 15 | once